The 27 T cell receptor beta chains reported below all come from one sample, sequenced in a study of blood T cell repertoires in COVID-19. The assay was immunoSEQ multiplex PCR, and TCRdb's table has in-frame clones only and misses some. The sample lists 150,000 to 200,000 clones; approximately 92% were seen once. The sequencing input was peripheral blood. These receptors all stem from a man in his fifties or sixties with acute or convalescent COVID-19.

The chain carries TRBV4-1 and TRBJ1-2, with 10 positions matching TRBD1. Germline-derived CDR1 and CDR2 are MGHRA and YSYEKL. The CDR3 covers 20 residues. Losses at the gene ends were 4 bases for V and 4 bases for J; bases not matched to a gene: 21. The CDR3 sequence: CASSRVPGQGMGLYGYGYTF. Here the CDR3 DNA reads TGCGCCAGCAGCCGGGTACCGGGACAGGGGATGGGATTATACGGCTATGGCTACACCTTC.

The chain joins TRBV5-6 to TRBJ2-7; 11 bases agree with TRBD1. In germline, CDR1 is SGHDT, CDR2 YYEEEE. The CDR3 consists of 19 residues. Trimming cost V 4 bases and J 0 bases; bases outside gene matches: 15. CDR3 protein: CASSIRPGTGGAFSYEQYF. CDR3 nucleotide sequence: TGTGCCAGCAGCATACGTCCCGGGACAGGGGGGGCCTTCTCCTACGAGCAGTACTTC. Supplemented by reference TRBV5-6 and TRBJ2-7, the full variable domain reads DAGVTQSPTHLIKTRGQQVTLRCSPKSGHDTVSWYQQALGQGPQFIFQYYEEEERQRGNFPDRFSGHQFPNYSSELNVNALLLGDSALYLCASSIRPGTGGAFSYEQYFGPGTRLTVT.

V and J are TRBV3-1 (or the pseudogene TRBV3-2) and TRBJ2-3; 12 bases map to TRBD2. CDR3 length: 21 amino acids. J was trimmed by 8 bases and V by 2 bases; bases with no gene match: 23. Looked up from germline, CDR1 is LGHDT and CDR2 is YNNKEL (reference sequence). CDR3 region: CASSQIGSTSGGEVVRGTQYF. For the CDR3, the DNA is TGTGCCAGCAGCCAAATAGGTTCGACTAGCGGGGGAGAGGTAGTTCGTGGTACGCAGTATTTT.

The chain combines TRBV10-3 with TRBJ1-5; D is perhaps TRBD1 (6 bases). CDR1 and CDR2 from the germline V gene are ENHRY and SYGVKD. The V end lost 10 bases, the J end lost 2 bases, and 15 bases lay between the germline ends. The CDR3 totals 14 residues. CDR3 in amino acids: CATQQGNGNQPQHF. In nucleotides, the CDR3 is TGTGCCACACAACAGGGAAATGGCAATCAGCCCCAGCATTTT.

The rearrangement uses TRBV2 and TRBJ2-1; 7 bases are shared with TRBD1. Germline V CDR1 and CDR2: SNHLY, FYNNEI. With 5 bases clipped from V and 1 base from J, the junction kept 5 bases outside the gene matches. The CDR3 has 15 amino acids. The CDR3 DNA follows: TGTGCCAGCAGTTCGCGACAGGGATCCTACAATGAGCAGTTCTTC. Translating it yields CASSSRQGSYNEQFF.

The chain joins TRBV4-2 to TRBJ2-3, with 9 positions matching TRBD2. The CDR3 has 15 amino acids. J gave up 4 bases and V 2 bases, and 4 bases lay outside the gene matches. Germline V gene data show CDR1 as LGHNA and CDR2 as YNFKEQ. The DNA of the CDR3 is TGTGCCAGCAGCCAATCGCGGGGGGGCCCAGATACGCAGTATTTT. As protein: CASSQSRGGPDTQYF.

The chain combines TRBV11-2 with TRBJ2-5, with 9 bases that match TRBD2. The length of the CDR3 is 16 residues. J was trimmed by 4 bases and V by 1 base; bases with no gene match: 7. CDR1 is SGHAT, CDR2 FQNNGV, per germline. CDR3 coding DNA: TGTGCCAGCAGCTTAGTTGGCGGGGGGGCCACAGAGACCCAGTACTTC. Translated, it gives CASSLVGGGATETQYF.

V is TRBV9 and J is TRBJ2-5; 10 bases agree with TRBD1. Germline V lookup: CDR1 SGDLS, CDR2 YYNGEE. This CDR3 region has 14 residues. V was pared by 5 bases and J by 2 bases, with 3 bases of the junction left unmatched. CDR3 in amino acids: CASSGQGGQETQYF. Written as DNA, the CDR3 is TGTGCCAGCAGTGGACAGGGGGGACAAGAGACCCAGTACTTC.

The rearrangement links TRBV28 to TRBJ1-2; D not certain. The germline CDR1 and CDR2 sequences are MDHEN and SYDVKM. The CDR3 is 14 amino acids. V lost 4 bases and J lost 5, with 14 bases in between. CDR3 nucleotides: TGTGCCAGCAGTTCCCCAACATCGCGGTATGGCTACACCTTC. It is translated as CASSSPTSRYGYTF.

The rearrangement joins TRBV20-1 to TRBJ2-7; TRBD2 matches 7 bases. CDR1 and CDR2 (germline): DFQATT, SNEGSKA (reference sequence). CDR3 length: 14 residues. The ends lost 3 bases at V and 0 bases at J; junction bases unmatched: 5. CDR3 in amino acids: CSASGGVSSYEQYF. The CDR3 coding sequence is TGCAGTGCTAGTGGGGGGGTTAGCTCCTACGAGCAGTACTTC.

This clone was detected only a few times. The chain recombines TRBV5-1 with TRBJ2-6; no definite D call. The V gene's germline CDR1 is SGHRS and CDR2 YFSETQ. The CDR3 is 17 residues long. V lost 0 bases, J lost 2 bases, and 12 bases lay in between. Here the CDR3 reads CASSLELTSAGANVLTF. CDR3 sequence (DNA): TGCGCCAGCAGCTTGGAACTAACGTCGGCTGGGGCCAACGTCCTGACTTTC.

The chain uses TRBV19 and TRBJ2-5, with a tentative D call TRBD1 (5 bases). The CDR3 length is 15 residues. CDR1 and CDR2 (germline): LNHDA, SQIVND (reference sequence). The germline V and J ends were trimmed by 5 bases and 1 base, with 14 bases remaining between them. The CDR3, as DNA: TGTGCCAGTAGTGCCCAGGGTGGCGGCCAAGAGACCCAGTACTTC. Translating it yields CASSAQGGGQETQYF. The full variable domain, with the rest looked up from reference TRBV19 and TRBJ2-5, is DGGITQSPKYLFRKEGQNVTLSCEQNLNHDAMYWYRQDPGQGLRLIYYSQIVNDFQKGDIAEGYSVSREKKESFPLTVTSAQKNPTAFYLCASSAQGGGQETQYFGPGTRLLVL.

The chain couples TRBV28 to TRBJ2-7; TRBD1 might be the D (6 bases). Trimming took 11 bases from V and 4 from J, leaving 12 bases between them. The CDR3 sequence is 11 residues long. Germline V gene sequence: CDR1 MDHEN, CDR2 SYDVKM. The CDR3 sequence: CASGQNYEQYV. DNA of the CDR3: TGTGCCTCCGGACAGAATTACGAGCAGTACGTC.

V usage is TRBV6-5 and J usage is TRBJ1-2, with 9 bases fitting TRBD1. The CDR3 length is 16 residues. Germline V lookup: CDR1 MNHEY, CDR2 SVGAGI. V was pared by 2 bases and J by 6 bases, with 10 bases of the junction left unmatched. The CDR3 protein is CASSYMAPGTGNGYTF. CDR3 DNA sequence: TGTGCCAGCAGTTACATGGCTCCGGGGACAGGGAATGGCTACACCTTC.

The V and J genes are TRBV10-3 and TRBJ2-3; D uncertain. The germline gives CDR1 ENHRY, CDR2 SYGVKD. The CDR3 runs to 15 residues. V was pared by 0 bases and J by 5 bases, with 12 bases between. CDR3 protein: CAISESPVSQDTQYF. DNA for the CDR3: TGTGCCATCAGTGAGTCGCCGGTGAGTCAAGATACGCAGTATTTT.

This clone came up once. The rearrangement uses TRBV5-4 and TRBJ2-3; 13 bases agree with TRBD2. This CDR3 has 16 residues. Germline assignment: CDR1 SGHNT and CDR2 YYREEE (reference sequence). V was pared by 1 base and J by 5 bases, with 4 bases of the junction left unmatched. For the CDR3, the DNA is TGTGCCAGCAGCTTGTTACTAGCGGGGGGGCAAGATACGCAGTATTTT. Its translation: CASSLLLAGGQDTQYF.

This rearrangement joins TRBV4-1 to TRBJ2-6, with 7 nucleotides matching TRBD1. This CDR3 region has 20 residues. CDR1 and CDR2 from the germline V gene are MGHRA and YSYEKL. V shed 0 bases, J shed 2 bases, and the junction held 13 bases outside the gene matches. The DNA for the CDR3 is TGCGCCAGCAGCCAAGATAGGCCCCGGGACAGCCCCGCTGGGGCCAACGTCCTGACTTTC. The encoded protein is CASSQDRPRDSPAGANVLTF.

This clone is a singleton in its sample. V gene TRBV7-9 combines with J gene TRBJ2-1; 7 bases match TRBD1. The J segment lost 11 bases and the V segment lost 5 bases, leaving 9 bases of the junction unmatched. Germline CDR1 reads SEHNR; CDR2 reads FQNEAQ (reference sequence). The CDR3 runs to 13 residues. The CDR3 bases are TGTGCCAGCAGCCCGACAGGGCCCCCGAAGCAGTTCTTC. Its translation is CASSPTGPPKQFF.

This clone was counted a few times. CDR3 protein: CASSAGTSGVYNEQFF. The CDR3 region has the DNA TGTGCCAGCAGTGCTGGGACTAGCGGGGTCTACAATGAGCAGTTCTTC. The V and J genes are TRBV27 and TRBJ2-1, with TRBD2 matching 13 bases. Per germline, CDR1 MNHEY and CDR2 SMNVEV (reference sequence). The V gene end was trimmed by 5 bases and the J gene end by 3 bases; junction bases not matched to a gene: 4. This CDR3 has 16 residues.

V is TRBV9 and J is TRBJ1-5, with no clear D. The CDR3 is made up of 15 amino acids. The V end was cut by 0 bases, the J end by 0 bases, with 7 bases between. Germline assignment: CDR1 SGDLS and CDR2 YYNGEE. The CDR3: CASSVGVNSNQPQHF. CDR3 DNA: TGTGCCAGCAGCGTAGGTGTAAATAGCAATCAGCCCCAGCATTTT.

The chain couples TRBV28 to TRBJ2-3; 8 bases match TRBD2. With V trimmed by 5 bases and J by 2 bases, 12 bases remained unmatched. Germline V gene data show CDR1 as MDHEN and CDR2 as SYDVKM. The CDR3 runs 17 residues. The DNA of the CDR3 is TGTGCCAGCAGTCCAAGCCGTCGGGGGGGGTTCACAGATACGCAGTATTTT. Residues: CASSPSRRGGFTDTQYF.

This clone appeared a single time. V gene TRBV29-1 combines with J gene TRBJ2-5; D ambiguous. Deletions cut 2 bases from V and 10 bases from J, with 14 bases between. The length of the CDR3 is 12 residues. The germline V gene has CDR1 SQVTM and CDR2 ANQGSEA. This CDR3 is CSVEPPRSLQYF. As DNA, the CDR3 is TGCAGCGTTGAACCCCCGCGGAGCCTCCAGTACTTC.

Written as DNA, the CDR3 is TGTGCCAGCAGCTTAGACCCGGGGGGCAAATACAATGAGCAGTTCTTC. Its protein product is CASSLDPGGKYNEQFF. The V gene is TRBV7-2, the J gene TRBJ2-1; D may be TRBD2 (7 bases). Germline V gives CDR1 SGHTA, CDR2 FQGNSA. The V end lost 1 base, the J end lost 4 bases, and 14 bases lay between the germline ends. The CDR3 consists of 16 residues.

Turning to this clone: Different DNA sequences within this sample yield the same CDR3. The rearrangement uses TRBV28 and TRBJ1-2; possibly TRBD1 for D (6 bases). Per germline, CDR1 MDHEN and CDR2 SYDVKM. The V gene lost 5 bases and the J gene lost 5 bases, with 9 bases spanning the gap. The CDR3 contains 12 residues. The CDR3 loop is CASSAGVYGYTF. The CDR3 bases are TGTGCCAGCAGTGCAGGGGTTTATGGCTACACCTTC.

The J gene is TRBJ2-3, the V gene TRBV11-2, with 10 bases lining up with TRBD2. The CDR3 consists of 19 residues. Trimming at V came to 5 bases and at J to 0 bases, leaving 14 bases not matched to a gene. The germline CDR1 and CDR2 sequences are SGHAT and FQNNGV. In nucleotides, the CDR3 is TGTGCCAGCAGCACTCGCCGGGGGACTAGCGATACTAGCACAGATACGCAGTATTTT. Translated, it gives CASSTRRGTSDTSTDTQYF.

The rearrangement uses TRBV18 and TRBJ1-1; the D is unclear. The CDR3 contains 14 residues. The V gene lost 1 base and the J gene lost 5 bases, with 11 bases spanning the gap. Germline CDR1 KGHSH, CDR2 LQKENI. This chain's CDR3 is CASSPQVGRTEAFF. In DNA, the CDR3 is TGTGCCAGCTCACCACAGGTGGGCCGGACTGAAGCTTTCTTT.

This clone occurred once. CDR3 protein: CASSRGQESGQPQHF. DNA of the CDR3: TGTGCCAGCAGCCGCGGACAAGAGAGTGGACAGCCCCAGCATTTT. The V gene is TRBV3-1 (or the pseudogene TRBV3-2), the J gene TRBJ1-5; D possibly corresponds to TRBD1 (5 bases). The germline V gene has CDR1 LGHDT and CDR2 YNNKEL (reference sequence). CDR3 length equals 15 residues. Deletions cut 4 bases from V and 7 bases from J, with 17 bases between.